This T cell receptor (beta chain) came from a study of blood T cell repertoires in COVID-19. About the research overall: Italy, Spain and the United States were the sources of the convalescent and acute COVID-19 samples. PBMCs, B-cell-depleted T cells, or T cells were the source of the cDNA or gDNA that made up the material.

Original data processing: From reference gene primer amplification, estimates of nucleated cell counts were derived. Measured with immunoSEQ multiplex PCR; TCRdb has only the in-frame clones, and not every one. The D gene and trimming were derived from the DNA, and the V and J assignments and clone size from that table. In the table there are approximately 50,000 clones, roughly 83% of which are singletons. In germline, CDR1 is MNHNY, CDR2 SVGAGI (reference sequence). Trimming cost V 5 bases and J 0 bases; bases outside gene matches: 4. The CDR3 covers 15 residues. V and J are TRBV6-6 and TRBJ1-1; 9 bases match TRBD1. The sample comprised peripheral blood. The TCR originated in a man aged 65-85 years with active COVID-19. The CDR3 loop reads CASSPGQGMNTEAFF. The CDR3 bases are TGTGCCAGCAGTCCTGGACAGGGGATGAACACTGAAGCTTTCTTT.